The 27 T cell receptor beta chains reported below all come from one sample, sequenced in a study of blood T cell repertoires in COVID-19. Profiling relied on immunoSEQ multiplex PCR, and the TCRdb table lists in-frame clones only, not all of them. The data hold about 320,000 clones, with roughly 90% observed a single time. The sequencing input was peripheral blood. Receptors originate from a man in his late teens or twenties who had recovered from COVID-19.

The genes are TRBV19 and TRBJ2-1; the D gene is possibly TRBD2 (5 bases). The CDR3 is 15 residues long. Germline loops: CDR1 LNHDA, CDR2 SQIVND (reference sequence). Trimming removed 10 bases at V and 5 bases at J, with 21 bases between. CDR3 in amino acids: CAISPTGILDNEQFF. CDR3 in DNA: TGTGCCATCTCACCTACGGGGATCTTGGACAATGAGCAGTTCTTC.

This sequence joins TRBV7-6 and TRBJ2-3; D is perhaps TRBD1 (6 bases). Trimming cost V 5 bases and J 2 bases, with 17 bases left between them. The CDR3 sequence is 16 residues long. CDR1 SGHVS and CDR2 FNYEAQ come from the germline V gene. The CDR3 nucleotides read TGTGCCAGCAGCGCGGACAGTTCCCTTATCACAGATACGCAGTATTTT. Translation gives CASSADSSLITDTQYF.

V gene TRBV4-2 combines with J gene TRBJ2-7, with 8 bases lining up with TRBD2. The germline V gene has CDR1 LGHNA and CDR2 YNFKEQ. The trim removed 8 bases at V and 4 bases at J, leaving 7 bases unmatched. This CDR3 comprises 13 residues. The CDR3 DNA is TGTGCCAGCGCCGGGGGGGAGGGGTACGAGCAGTACTTC. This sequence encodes CASAGGEGYEQYF.

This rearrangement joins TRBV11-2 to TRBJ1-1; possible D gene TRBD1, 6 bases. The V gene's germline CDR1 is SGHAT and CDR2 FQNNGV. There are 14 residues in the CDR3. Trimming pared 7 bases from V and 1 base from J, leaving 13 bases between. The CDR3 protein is CASTLTGENTEAFF. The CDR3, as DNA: TGTGCCAGCACCTTGACAGGTGAGAACACTGAAGCTTTCTTT. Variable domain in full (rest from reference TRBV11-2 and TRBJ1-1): EAGVAQSPRYKIIEKRQSVAFWCNPISGHATLYWYQQILGQGPKLLIQFQNNGVVDDSQLPKDRFSAERLKGVDSTLKIQPAKLEDSAVYLCASTLTGENTEAFFGQGTRLTVV.

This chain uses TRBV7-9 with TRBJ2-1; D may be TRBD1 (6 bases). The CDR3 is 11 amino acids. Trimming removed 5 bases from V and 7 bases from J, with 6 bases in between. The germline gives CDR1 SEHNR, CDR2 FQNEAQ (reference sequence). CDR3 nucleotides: TGTGCCAGCAGCCAGGGGAATGAGCAGTTCTTC. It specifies CASSQGNEQFF.

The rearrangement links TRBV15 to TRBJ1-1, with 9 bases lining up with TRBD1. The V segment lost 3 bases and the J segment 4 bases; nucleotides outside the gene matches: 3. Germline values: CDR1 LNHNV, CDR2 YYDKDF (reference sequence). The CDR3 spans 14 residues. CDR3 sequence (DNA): TGTGCCACCAGCAGGGGGACAGGGAGCACTGAAGCTTTCTTT. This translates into CATSRGTGSTEAFF. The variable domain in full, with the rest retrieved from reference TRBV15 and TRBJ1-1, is DAMVIQNPRYQVTQFGKPVTLSCSQTLNHNVMYWYQQKSSQAPKLLFHYYDKDFNNEADTPDNFQSRRPNTSFCFLDIRSPGLGDTAMYLCATSRGTGSTEAFFGQGTRLTVV.

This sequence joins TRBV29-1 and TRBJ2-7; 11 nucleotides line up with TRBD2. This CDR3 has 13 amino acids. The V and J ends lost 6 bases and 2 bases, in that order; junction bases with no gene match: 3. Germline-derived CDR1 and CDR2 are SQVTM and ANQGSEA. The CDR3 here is CSVSGLAAYEQYF. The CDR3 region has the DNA TGCAGCGTCTCGGGACTAGCGGCCTACGAGCAGTACTTC.

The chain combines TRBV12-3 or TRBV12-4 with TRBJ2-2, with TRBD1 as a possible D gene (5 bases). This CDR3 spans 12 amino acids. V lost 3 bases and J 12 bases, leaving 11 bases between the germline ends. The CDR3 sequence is CASSFQAGKLFF. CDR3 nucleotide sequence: TGTGCCAGCAGTTTTCAGGCAGGGAAGCTGTTTTTT.

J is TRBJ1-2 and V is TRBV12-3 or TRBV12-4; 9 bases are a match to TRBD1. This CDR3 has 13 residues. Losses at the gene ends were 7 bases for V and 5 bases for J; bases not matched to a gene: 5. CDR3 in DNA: TGTGCCAGCACCTGGGACAGGGAGTATGGCTACACCTTC. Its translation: CASTWDREYGYTF.

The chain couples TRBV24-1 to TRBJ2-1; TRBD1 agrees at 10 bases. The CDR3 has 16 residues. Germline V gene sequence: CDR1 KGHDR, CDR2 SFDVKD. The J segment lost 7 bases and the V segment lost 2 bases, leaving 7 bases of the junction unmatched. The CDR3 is CATSDSRQGARNEQFF. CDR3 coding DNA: TGTGCCACCAGTGATTCCCGACAGGGGGCGAGGAATGAGCAGTTCTTC.

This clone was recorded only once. The CDR3 coding sequence is TGCGCCAGCAGCCTAATGGAGACGAACACTGAAGCTTTCTTT. Its translation: CASSLMETNTEAFF. This sequence joins TRBV5-1 and TRBJ1-1; D gene uncertain. Trimming cost V 4 bases and J 1 base, with 11 bases left between them. The CDR3 is 14 amino acids. Germline CDR1 reads SGHRS; CDR2 reads YFSETQ.

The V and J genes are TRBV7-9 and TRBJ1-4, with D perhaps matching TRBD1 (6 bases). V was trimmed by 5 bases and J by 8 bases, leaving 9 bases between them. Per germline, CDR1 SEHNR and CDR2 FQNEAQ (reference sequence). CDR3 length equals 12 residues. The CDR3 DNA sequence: TGTGCCAGCAGCCACGACAGGGAAAAACTGTTTTTT. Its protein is CASSHDREKLFF.

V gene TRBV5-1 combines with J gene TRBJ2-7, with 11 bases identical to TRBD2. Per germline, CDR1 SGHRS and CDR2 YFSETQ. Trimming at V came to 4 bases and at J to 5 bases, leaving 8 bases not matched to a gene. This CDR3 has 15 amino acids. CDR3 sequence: CASSQTSGISHEQYF. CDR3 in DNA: TGCGCCAGCAGCCAGACTAGCGGGATAAGCCACGAGCAGTACTTC.

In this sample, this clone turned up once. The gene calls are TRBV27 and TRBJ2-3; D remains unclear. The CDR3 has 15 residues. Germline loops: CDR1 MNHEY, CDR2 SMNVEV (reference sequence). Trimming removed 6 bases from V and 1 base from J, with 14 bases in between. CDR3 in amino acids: CASSDRRDGTDTQYF. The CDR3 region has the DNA TGTGCCAGCAGCGACCGGAGAGACGGCACAGATACGCAGTATTTT.

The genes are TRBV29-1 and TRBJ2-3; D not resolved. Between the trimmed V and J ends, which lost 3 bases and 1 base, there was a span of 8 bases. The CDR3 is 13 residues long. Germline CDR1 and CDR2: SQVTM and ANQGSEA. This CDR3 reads CSVELTRTDTQYF. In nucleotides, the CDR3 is TGCAGCGTTGAGTTGACACGCACAGATACGCAGTATTTT.

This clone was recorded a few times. CDR3 residues: CASSPLQWNTEAFF. CDR3 coding DNA: TGTGCCAGCAGCCCGCTTCAGTGGAACACTGAAGCTTTCTTT. The chain employs TRBV25-1 and TRBJ1-1; D remains ambiguous. Trimming removed 6 bases at V and 1 base at J, with 12 bases between. The CDR3 is 14 amino acids. Germline V lookup: CDR1 MGHDK, CDR2 SYGVNS.

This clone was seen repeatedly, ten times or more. The CDR3 DNA reads TGTGCCAGCAGCTTAGCGCATACAGGGGGCATTGGCAATCAGCCCCAGCATTTT. It encodes CASSLAHTGGIGNQPQHF. The rearrangement links TRBV7-2 to TRBJ1-5, with 9 bases lining up with TRBD1. In germline, CDR1 is SGHTA, CDR2 FQGNSA. After removal of 0 bases from V and 2 bases from J, the junction contained 8 bases not matched to a gene. CDR3 size: 18 residues.

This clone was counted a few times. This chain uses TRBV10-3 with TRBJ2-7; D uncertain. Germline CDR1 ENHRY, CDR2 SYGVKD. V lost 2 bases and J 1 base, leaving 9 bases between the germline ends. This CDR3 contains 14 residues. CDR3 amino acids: CAISEGPPSYEQYF. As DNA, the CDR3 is TGTGCCATCAGTGAGGGCCCCCCTTCCTACGAGCAGTACTTC.

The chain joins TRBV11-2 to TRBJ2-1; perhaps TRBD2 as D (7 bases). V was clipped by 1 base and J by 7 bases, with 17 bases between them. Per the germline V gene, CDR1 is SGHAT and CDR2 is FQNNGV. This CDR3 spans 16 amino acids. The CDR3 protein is CASSLGGGLSGNEQFF. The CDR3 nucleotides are TGTGCCAGCAGCTTAGGGGGGGGCCTTAGCGGGAATGAGCAGTTCTTC.

This chain's CDR3 is CASSLMLAEITDTQYF. Here the CDR3 DNA reads TGTGCCAGCAGCTTGATGCTAGCGGAGATCACAGATACGCAGTATTTT. The chain links TRBV5-4 to TRBJ2-3, with 7 bases identical to TRBD2. Germline loops: CDR1 SGHNT, CDR2 YYREEE (reference sequence). After removal of 1 base from V and 2 bases from J, the junction contained 7 bases not matched to a gene. This CDR3 region has 16 residues.

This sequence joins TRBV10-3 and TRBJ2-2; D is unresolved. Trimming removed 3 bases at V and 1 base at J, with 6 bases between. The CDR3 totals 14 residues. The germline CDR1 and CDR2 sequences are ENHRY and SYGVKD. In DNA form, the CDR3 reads TGTGCCATCAGTGAAGTGCGGAACACCGGGGAGCTGTTTTTT. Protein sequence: CAISEVRNTGELFF.

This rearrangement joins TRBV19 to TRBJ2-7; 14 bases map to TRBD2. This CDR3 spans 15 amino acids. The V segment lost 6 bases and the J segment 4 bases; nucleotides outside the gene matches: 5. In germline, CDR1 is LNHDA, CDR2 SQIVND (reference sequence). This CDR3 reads CASSRLAGGEYEQYF. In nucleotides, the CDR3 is TGTGCCAGTAGCAGACTAGCGGGGGGGGAGTACGAGCAGTACTTC.

The CDR3 DNA reads as TGTGCCAGCAGCCCATCGACTAGCGGGAGCCATGAGCAGTTCTTC. This codes for CASSPSTSGSHEQFF. This chain connects TRBV3-1 (or the pseudogene TRBV3-2) to TRBJ2-1; TRBD2 matches at 12 bases. From germline, CDR1 is LGHDT and CDR2 YNNKEL (reference sequence). This CDR3 is built from 15 residues. The junction had 6 bases not matched to a gene; V was cut back by 4 bases and J by 8 bases.

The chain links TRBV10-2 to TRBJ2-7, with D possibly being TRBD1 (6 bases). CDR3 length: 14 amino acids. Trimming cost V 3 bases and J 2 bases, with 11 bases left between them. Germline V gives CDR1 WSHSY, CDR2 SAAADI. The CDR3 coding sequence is TGCGCCAGCAGTGAAGGGACAAGGACCTACGAGCAGTACTTC. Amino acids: CASSEGTRTYEQYF.

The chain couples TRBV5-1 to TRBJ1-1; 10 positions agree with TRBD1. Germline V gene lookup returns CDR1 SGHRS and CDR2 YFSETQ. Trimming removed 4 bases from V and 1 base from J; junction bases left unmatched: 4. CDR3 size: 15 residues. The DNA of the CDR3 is TGCGCCAGCAGCCCGGGACAGGGGCAGAACACTGAAGCTTTCTTT. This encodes CASSPGQGQNTEAFF.

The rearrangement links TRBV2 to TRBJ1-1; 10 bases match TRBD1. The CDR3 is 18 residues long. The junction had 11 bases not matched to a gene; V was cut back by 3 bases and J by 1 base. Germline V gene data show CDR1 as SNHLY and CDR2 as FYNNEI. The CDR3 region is CASSDARTGGKGNTEAFF. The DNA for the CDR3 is TGTGCCAGCAGTGACGCTCGGACAGGGGGAAAGGGGAACACTGAAGCTTTCTTT.

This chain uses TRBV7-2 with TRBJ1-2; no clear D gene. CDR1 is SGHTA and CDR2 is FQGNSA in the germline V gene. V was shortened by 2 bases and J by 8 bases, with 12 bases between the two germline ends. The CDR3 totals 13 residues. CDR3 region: CASSLSGLLGYTF. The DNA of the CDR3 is TGTGCCAGCAGCTTATCTGGGCTCCTCGGCTACACCTTC.